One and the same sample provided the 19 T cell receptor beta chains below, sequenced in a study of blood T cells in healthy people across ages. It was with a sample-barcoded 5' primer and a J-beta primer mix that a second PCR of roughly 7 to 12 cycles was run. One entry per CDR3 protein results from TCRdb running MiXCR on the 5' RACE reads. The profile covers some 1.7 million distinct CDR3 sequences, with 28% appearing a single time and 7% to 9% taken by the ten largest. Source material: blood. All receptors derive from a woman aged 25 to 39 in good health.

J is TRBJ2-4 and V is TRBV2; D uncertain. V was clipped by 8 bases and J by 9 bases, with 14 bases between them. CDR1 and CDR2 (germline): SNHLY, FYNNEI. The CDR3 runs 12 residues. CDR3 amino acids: CASRPGLRIQYF. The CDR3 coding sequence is TGTGCCAGCCGTCCCGGCCTTCGCATTCAGTACTTC.

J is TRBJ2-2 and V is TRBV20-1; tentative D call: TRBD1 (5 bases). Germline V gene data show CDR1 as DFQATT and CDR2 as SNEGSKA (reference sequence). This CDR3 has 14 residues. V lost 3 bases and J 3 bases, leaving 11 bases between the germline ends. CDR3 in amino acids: CSASVPGHTGELFF. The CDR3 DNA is TGCAGTGCTAGTGTTCCAGGGCACACCGGGGAGCTGTTTTTT.

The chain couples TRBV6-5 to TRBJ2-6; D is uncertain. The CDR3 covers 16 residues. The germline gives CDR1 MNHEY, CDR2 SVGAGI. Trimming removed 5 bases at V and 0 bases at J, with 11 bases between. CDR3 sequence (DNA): TGTGCCAGCAGTCGCCTCATCAGCTCTGGGGCCAACGTCCTGACTTTC. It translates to CASSRLISSGANVLTF.

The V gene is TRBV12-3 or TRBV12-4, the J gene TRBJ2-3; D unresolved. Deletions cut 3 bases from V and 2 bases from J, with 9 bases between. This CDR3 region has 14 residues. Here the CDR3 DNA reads TGTGCCAGCAGTTTCGGGCCGAACACAGATACGCAGTATTTT. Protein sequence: CASSFGPNTDTQYF.

CDR3: CSADPTTGAEQYF. In nucleotides, the CDR3 is TGCAGTGCCGACCCAACCACAGGGGCCGAGCAGTACTTC. V gene TRBV20-1 combines with J gene TRBJ2-7, with 7 bases fitting TRBD1. After removal of 6 bases from V and 6 bases from J, the junction contained 11 bases not matched to a gene. The germline CDR1 and CDR2 sequences are DFQATT and SNEGSKA (reference sequence). CDR3 length: 13 amino acids.

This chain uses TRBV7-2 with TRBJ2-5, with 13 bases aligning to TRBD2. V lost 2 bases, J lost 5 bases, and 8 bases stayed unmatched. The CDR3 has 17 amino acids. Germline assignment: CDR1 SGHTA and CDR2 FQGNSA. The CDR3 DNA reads TGTGCCAGCAGCTTACAATCACTAGCGGGAGGGGCGGAGACCCAGTACTTC. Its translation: CASSLQSLAGGAETQYF.

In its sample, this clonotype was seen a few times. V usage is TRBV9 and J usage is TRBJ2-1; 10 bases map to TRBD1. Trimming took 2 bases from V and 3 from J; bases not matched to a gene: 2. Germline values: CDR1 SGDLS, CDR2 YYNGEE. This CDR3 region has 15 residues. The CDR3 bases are TGTGCCAGCAGCGTCCGGACAGGGGGCTACAATGAGCAGTTCTTC. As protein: CASSVRTGGYNEQFF.

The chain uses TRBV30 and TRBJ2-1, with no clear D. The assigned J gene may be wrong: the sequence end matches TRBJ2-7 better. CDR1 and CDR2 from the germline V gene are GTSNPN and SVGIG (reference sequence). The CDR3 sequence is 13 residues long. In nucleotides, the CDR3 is TGTGCCTGGAGTAGCAGCATCCTCCTTGAGCAGTACTTC. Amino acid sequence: CAWSSSILLEQYF.

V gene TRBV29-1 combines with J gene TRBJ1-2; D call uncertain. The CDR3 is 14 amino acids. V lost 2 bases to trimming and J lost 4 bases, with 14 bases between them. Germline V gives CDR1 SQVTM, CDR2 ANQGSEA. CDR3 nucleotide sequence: TGCAGCGTTGAAAGCCTAGGGCTCGGCTATGGCTACACCTTC. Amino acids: CSVESLGLGYGYTF.

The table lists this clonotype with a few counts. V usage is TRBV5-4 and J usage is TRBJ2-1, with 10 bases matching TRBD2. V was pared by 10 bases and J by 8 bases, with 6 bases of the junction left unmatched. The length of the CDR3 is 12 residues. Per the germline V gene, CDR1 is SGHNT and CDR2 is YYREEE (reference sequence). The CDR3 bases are TGTGCCTCCGGGACTAGCGTAGATGAGCAGTTCTTC. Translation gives CASGTSVDEQFF.

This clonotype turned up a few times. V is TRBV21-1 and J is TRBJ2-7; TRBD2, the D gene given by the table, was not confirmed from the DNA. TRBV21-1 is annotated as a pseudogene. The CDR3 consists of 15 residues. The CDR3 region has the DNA TGTGCCCAAGCAAAGACGGGGACTCCGACCTACGAGCAGTACTTC. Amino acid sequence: CAQAKTGTPTYEQYF.

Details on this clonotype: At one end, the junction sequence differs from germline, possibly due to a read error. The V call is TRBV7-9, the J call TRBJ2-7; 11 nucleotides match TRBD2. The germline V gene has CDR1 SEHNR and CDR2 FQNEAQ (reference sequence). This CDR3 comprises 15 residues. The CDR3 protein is CASSSGTSGSYKQYF. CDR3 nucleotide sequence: TGTGCCAGCAGCTCCGGGACTAGCGGTTCCTACAAGCAGTACTTC.

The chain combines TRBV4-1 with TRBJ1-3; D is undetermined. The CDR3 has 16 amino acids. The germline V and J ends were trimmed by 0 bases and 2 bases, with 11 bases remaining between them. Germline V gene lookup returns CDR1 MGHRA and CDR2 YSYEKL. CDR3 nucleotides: TGCGCCAGCAGCCAAGAAGAACGCAGCACTGGAAACACCATATATTTT. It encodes CASSQEERSTGNTIYF.

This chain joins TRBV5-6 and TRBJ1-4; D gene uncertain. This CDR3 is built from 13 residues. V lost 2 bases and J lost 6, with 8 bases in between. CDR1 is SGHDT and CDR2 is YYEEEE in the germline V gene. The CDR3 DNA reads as TGTGCCAGCAGCTTTCGGGTGGATGAAAAACTGTTTTTT. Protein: CASSFRVDEKLFF. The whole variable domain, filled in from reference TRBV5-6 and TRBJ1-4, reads DAGVTQSPTHLIKTRGQQVTLRCSPKSGHDTVSWYQQALGQGPQFIFQYYEEEERQRGNFPDRFSGHQFPNYSSELNVNALLLGDSALYLCASSFRVDEKLFFGSGTQLSVL.

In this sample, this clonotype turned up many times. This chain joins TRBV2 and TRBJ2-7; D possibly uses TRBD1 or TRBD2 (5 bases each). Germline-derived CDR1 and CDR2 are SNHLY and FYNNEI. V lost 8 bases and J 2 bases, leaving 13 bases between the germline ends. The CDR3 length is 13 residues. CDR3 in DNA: TGTGCCAGCGGGGGAGAGCTGGCCTACGAGCAGTACTTC. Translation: CASGGELAYEQYF.

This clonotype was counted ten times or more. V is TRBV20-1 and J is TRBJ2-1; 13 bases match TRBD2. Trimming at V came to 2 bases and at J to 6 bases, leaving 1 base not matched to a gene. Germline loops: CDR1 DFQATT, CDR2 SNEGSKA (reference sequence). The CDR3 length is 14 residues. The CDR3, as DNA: TGCAGTGCTAGAAGGACTAGCGGGAGCAATGAGCAGTTCTTC. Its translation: CSARRTSGSNEQFF.

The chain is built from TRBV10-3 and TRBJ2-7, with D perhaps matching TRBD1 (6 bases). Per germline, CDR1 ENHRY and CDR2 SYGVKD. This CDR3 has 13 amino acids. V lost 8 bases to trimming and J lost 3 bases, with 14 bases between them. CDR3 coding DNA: TGTGCCATCCGCAGAGACAGGTACTACGAGCAGTACTTC. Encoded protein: CAIRRDRYYEQYF.

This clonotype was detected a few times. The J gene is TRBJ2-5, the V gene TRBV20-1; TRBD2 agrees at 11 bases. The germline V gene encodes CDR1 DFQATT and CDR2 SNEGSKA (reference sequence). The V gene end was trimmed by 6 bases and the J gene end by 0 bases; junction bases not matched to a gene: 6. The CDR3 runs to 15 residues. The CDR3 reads CSALPGLADQETQYF. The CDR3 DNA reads TGCAGTGCGCTACCGGGACTAGCGGACCAAGAGACCCAGTACTTC.

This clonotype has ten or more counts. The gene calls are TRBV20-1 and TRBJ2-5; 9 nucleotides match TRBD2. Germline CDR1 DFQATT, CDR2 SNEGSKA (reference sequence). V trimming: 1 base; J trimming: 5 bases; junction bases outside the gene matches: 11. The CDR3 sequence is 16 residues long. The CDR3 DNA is TGCAGTGCTAGAGTGTCTAGCGGGGCACGTTCGGAGACCCAGTACTTC. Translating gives CSARVSSGARSETQYF.